This T cell receptor beta chain was captured in a study of blood T cell repertoires in COVID-19. The assay was immunoSEQ multiplex PCR, and TCRdb's table has in-frame clones only and misses some. The top ten clones hold 15% to 20% of a sample with about 180,000 clones, more than 70% of them seen once. The CDR3 spans 15 residues. Per germline, CDR1 LNHDA and CDR2 SQIVND (reference sequence). V lost 5 bases, J lost 2 bases, and 7 bases stayed unmatched. The sequence derives from a person aged 65 to 85 with COVID-19, enrolled during active disease. Sequencing was carried out using peripheral blood. The chain joins TRBV19 to TRBJ2-7; 9 positions match TRBD1. The CDR3 DNA reads TGTGCCAGTAGTGAACAGGGACAGGGAGCCTACGAGCAGTACTTC. Translation: CASSEQGQGAYEQYF.